This TCR beta chain was found in a study of cytomegalovirus exposure and HLA in healthy donors. The CDR3 length is 17 residues. Germline CDR1 reads MNHEY; CDR2 reads SMNVEV (reference sequence). V was clipped by 6 bases and J by 2 bases; unmatched bases: 8. It was with 60 Vbeta and 13 Jbeta primers that the PCR ran. Here immunoSEQ multiplex PCR was the method, and the copy in TCRdb shows in-frame clones only, minus some. Of under 200,000 clones listed, about four fifths are singletons. The V call is TRBV27, the J call TRBJ2-4; 12 nucleotides agree with TRBD2. The sample was PBMCs. This TCR came from a woman younger than 35 in good health and CMV-seronegative. In nucleotides, the CDR3 is TGTGCCAGCAGGTCCTCTCTAGCGGGAGGGCCCAAAAACATTCAGTACTTC. Protein: CASRSSLAGGPKNIQYF.